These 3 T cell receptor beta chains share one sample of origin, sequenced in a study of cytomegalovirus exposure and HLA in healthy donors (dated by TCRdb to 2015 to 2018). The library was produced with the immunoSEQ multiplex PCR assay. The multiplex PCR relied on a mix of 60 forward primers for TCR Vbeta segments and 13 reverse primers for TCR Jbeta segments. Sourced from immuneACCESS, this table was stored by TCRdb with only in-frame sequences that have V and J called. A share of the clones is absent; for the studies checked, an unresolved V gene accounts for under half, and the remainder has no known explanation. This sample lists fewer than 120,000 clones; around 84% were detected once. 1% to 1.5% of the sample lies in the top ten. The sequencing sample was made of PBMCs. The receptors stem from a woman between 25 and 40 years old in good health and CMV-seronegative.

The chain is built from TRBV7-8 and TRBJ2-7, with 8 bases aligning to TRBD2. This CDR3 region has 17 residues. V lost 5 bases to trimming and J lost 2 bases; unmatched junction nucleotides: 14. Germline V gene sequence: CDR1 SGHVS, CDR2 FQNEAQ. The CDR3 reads CASSEGQAGEEAYEQYF. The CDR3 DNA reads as TGTGCCAGCAGCGAGGGCCAAGCGGGAGAGGAGGCCTACGAGCAGTACTTC.

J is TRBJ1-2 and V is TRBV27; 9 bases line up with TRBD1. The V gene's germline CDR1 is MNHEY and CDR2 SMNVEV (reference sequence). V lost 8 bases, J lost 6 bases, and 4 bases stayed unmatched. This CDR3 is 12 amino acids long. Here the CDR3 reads CASYTGGDGYTF. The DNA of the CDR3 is TGTGCCAGCTATACAGGGGGCGATGGCTACACCTTC.

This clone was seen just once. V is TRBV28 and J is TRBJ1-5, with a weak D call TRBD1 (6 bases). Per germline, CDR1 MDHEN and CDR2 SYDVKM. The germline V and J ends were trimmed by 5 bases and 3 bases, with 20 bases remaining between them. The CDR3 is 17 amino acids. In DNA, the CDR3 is TGTGCCAGCAGTACTAACAGGGTTTCGGGAAACAATCAGCCCCAGCATTTT. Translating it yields CASSTNRVSGNNQPQHF.